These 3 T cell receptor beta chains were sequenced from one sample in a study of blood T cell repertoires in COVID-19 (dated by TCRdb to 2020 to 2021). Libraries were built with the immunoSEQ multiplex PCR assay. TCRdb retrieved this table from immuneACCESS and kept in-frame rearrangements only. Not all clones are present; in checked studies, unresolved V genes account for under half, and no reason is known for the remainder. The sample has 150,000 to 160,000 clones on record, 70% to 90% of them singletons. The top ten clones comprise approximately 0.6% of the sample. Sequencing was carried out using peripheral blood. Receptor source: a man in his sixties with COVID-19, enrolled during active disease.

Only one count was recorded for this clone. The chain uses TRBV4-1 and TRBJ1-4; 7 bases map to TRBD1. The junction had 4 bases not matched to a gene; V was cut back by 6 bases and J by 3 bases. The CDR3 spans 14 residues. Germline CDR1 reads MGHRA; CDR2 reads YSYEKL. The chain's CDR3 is CASRRTGANEKLFF. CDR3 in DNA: TGCGCCAGCAGGCGGACAGGAGCTAATGAAAAACTGTTTTTT.

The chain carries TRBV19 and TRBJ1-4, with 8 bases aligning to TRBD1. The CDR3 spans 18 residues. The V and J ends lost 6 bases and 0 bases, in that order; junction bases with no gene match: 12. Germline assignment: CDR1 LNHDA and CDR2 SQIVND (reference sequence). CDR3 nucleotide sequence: TGTGCCAGTAGATATAAAACAGGGGGACCTTCAACTAATGAAAAACTGTTTTTT. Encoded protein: CASRYKTGGPSTNEKLFF.

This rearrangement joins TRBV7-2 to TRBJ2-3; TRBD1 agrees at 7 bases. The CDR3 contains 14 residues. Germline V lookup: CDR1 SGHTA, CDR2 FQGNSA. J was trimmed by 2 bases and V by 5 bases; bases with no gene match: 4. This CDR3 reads CASSADRSTDTQYF. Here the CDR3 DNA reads TGTGCCAGCAGCGCGGACAGGTCCACAGATACGCAGTATTTT.